This T cell receptor beta chain was sequenced for a study of response to subunit inactivated influenza vaccine. General study findings and limits: Authors suggested few new T cells are recruited by each seasonal influenza vaccination.

Between the trimmed V and J ends, which lost 6 bases and 7 bases, there was a span of 13 bases. The CDR3 is 11 residues long. Germline-derived CDR1 and CDR2 are SQVTM and ANQGSEA. TCRdb re-analysed the RT-PCR reads in MiXCR, keeping a single row per CDR3 protein. The top ten hold 11% of the sample, which has approximately 680,000 distinct CDR3 sequences, about a sixth seen once. This clonotype was detected ten times or more. The antigen is undetermined. The sample in question was PBMCs from blood, obtained approximately 13 days after vaccination. This receptor was taken from a man aged 45-60 years who received an inactivated influenza vaccine. The rearrangement joins TRBV29-1 to TRBJ2-7, with D maybe TRBD1 (6 bases). The CDR3 DNA follows: TGCAGCGTAGCATACAGGGAAGAGCAGTACTTC. As protein: CSVAYREEQYF.